These 30 T cell receptor beta chains were all obtained from the same sample, sequenced in a study of naive and memory T cell subsets. Both TRBC1 and TRBC2 were covered by a beta constant-region primer of two equimolar oligonucleotides. The ligated cDNA underwent four PCR rounds using SP2 and nested alpha and beta constant-region primers. TCRdb passed the UMI-ligation and nested PCR reads through MiXCR, listing each CDR3 protein once. Found here are tens of thousands of distinct CDR3 sequences, under 20% of them singletons; the top ten hold approximately 3.6%. The material sequenced was effector memory CD4+ T cells from blood. Sample subset: effector memory, CD45RA- CD27-. The receptors come from a human donor in good health.

This clonotype has a handful of counts. The J gene is TRBJ1-1, the V gene TRBV9, with D hard to call. Germline V lookup: CDR1 SGDLS, CDR2 YYNGEE. Trimming shortened V by 3 bases and J by 10 bases, and 19 bases separated the two germline ends. The CDR3 spans 14 residues. CDR3 DNA: TGTGCCAGCAGCGCCGGGGAGGCCCCCTATCGAGCTTTCTTT. Translation: CASSAGEAPYRAFF.

The V gene is TRBV6-2 or TRBV6-3, the J gene TRBJ1-1; TRBD1 aligns across 11 bases. Losses at the gene ends were 0 bases for V and 3 bases for J; bases not matched to a gene: 9. CDR3 size: 18 residues. Germline CDR1 and CDR2: MNHEY and SVGEGT. CDR3 amino acids: CASSYSISGTGGYTEAFF. Here the CDR3 DNA reads TGTGCCAGCAGTTACTCCATTTCCGGGACAGGGGGATACACTGAAGCTTTCTTT.

The chain links TRBV12-3 or TRBV12-4 to TRBJ1-6; TRBD1 might be the D (6 bases). This CDR3 contains 14 residues. Trimming took off 11 bases at V and 8 bases at J, with 19 bases between the two ends. CDR3 sequence reads: CAVLLRGLHSPLHF. The CDR3 DNA follows: TGTGCCGTTCTTCTCCGGGGGCTGCATTCACCCCTCCACTTT.

The chain has TRBV20-1 and TRBJ2-4, with 10 bases matching TRBD2. The CDR3 sequence is 14 residues long. The V gene's germline CDR1 is DFQATT and CDR2 SNEGSKA (reference sequence). The junction had 5 bases not matched to a gene; V was cut back by 3 bases and J by 6 bases. For the CDR3, the DNA is TGCAGTGCTAGTCGAGCGGGAGGGGTAAACATTCAGTACTTC. Translated: CSASRAGGVNIQYF.

The chain employs TRBV30 and TRBJ2-7; D unclear. CDR3 length equals 13 residues. V was trimmed by 2 bases and J by 0 bases, leaving 8 bases between them. The germline CDR1 and CDR2 sequences are GTSNPN and SVGIG (reference sequence). The DNA of the CDR3 is TGTGCCTGGAGTCCCATTAACTCCTACGAGCAGTACTTC. Its protein is CAWSPINSYEQYF.

This clonotype was found a few times. CDR3 in amino acids: CASAMEGRGANVLTF. The CDR3 nucleotides read TGTGCCAGCGCCATGGAGGGCCGTGGGGCCAACGTCCTGACTTTC. The chain is built from TRBV28 and TRBJ2-6; maybe TRBD2 (6 bases). Germline values: CDR1 MDHEN, CDR2 SYDVKM. The CDR3 runs to 15 residues. V was cut by 8 bases and J by 3 bases, with 14 bases left in between.

In its sample, this clonotype was seen a few times. The chain employs TRBV7-8 and TRBJ2-3, with D unclear. V was shortened by 5 bases and J by 3 bases, with 27 bases between the two germline ends. The CDR3 totals 19 residues. Germline V gene lookup returns CDR1 SGHVS and CDR2 FQNEAQ. Here the CDR3 reads CASSRPPRLGRRSTDTQYF. The CDR3 DNA reads TGTGCCAGCAGCCGACCCCCCCGCTTGGGCAGGAGAAGTACAGATACGCAGTATTTT.

This clonotype turned up a few times. The chain links TRBV11-3 to TRBJ2-1; 8 bases map to TRBD2. Germline CDR1 is SGHNT and CDR2 is YENEEA. The junction had 10 bases not matched to a gene; V was cut back by 6 bases and J by 15 bases. This CDR3 contains 12 residues. The CDR3 sequence: CASSLLAGTLFF. The DNA of the CDR3 is TGTGCCAGCAGTTTGTTAGCGGGAACACTGTTCTTC.

This clonotype was recorded a few times. The V and J genes are TRBV9 and TRBJ2-1, with D possibly being TRBD1 (5 bases). Germline values: CDR1 SGDLS, CDR2 YYNGEE. Trimming took off 0 bases at V and 10 bases at J, with 11 bases between the two ends. The CDR3 extends over 13 amino acids. DNA of the CDR3: TGTGCCAGCAGCGTAGTCCCCCAGGGAGAGCAGTTCTTC. As protein: CASSVVPQGEQFF.

Only a few counts were recorded for this clonotype. V gene TRBV7-2 combines with J gene TRBJ2-5; TRBD2 agrees at 14 bases. The CDR3 extends over 17 amino acids. Germline V lookup: CDR1 SGHTA, CDR2 FQGNSA. The J segment lost 5 bases and the V segment lost 5 bases, leaving 10 bases of the junction unmatched. CDR3 bases: TGTGCCAGCAGCCGCTGGACTAGCGGGAGGTTTGTGGAGACCCAGTACTTC. This encodes CASSRWTSGRFVETQYF.

This clonotype was counted a few times. The genes are TRBV28 and TRBJ2-7; tentatively, D is TRBD1 (6 bases). V gave up 4 bases and J gave up 6 bases, with 19 bases separating them. This CDR3 is built from 15 residues. CDR1 and CDR2 from the germline V gene are MDHEN and SYDVKM. CDR3 region: CASSSPQGRTSEQYF. DNA for the CDR3: TGTGCCAGCAGTTCCCCACAGGGTCGAACATCCGAGCAGTACTTC.

This clonotype counts as medium-sized. The genes are TRBV21-1 and TRBJ1-2. TRBV21-1 is a pseudogene segment. The CDR3 covers 15 residues. The CDR3 here is CASSKVHRSGYGYTF. In DNA, the CDR3 is TGTGCCAGCAGCAAAGTTCACAGAAGTGGCTATGGCTACACCTTC.

The V gene is TRBV20-1, the J gene TRBJ2-5, with D perhaps matching TRBD2 (6 bases). The CDR3 covers 17 residues. CDR1 is DFQATT, CDR2 SNEGSKA, per germline (reference sequence). The V gene lost 0 bases and the J gene lost 6 bases, with 23 bases spanning the gap. The CDR3 here is CSARDLVWDGGVQTQYF. The CDR3 region has the DNA TGCAGTGCTAGAGATCTTGTTTGGGACGGAGGGGTGCAGACCCAGTACTTC.

The CDR3 loop reads CASTPQGWTGELFF. The CDR3 DNA is TGTGCCAGCACCCCGCAGGGCTGGACCGGGGAGCTGTTTTTT. The chain joins TRBV12-3 or TRBV12-4 to TRBJ2-2; maybe TRBD1 (5 bases). Trimming removed 7 bases from V and 5 bases from J, with 14 bases in between. The CDR3 contains 14 residues.

This clonotype qualifies as medium-sized. In DNA, the CDR3 is TGCAGTGCTAAGGACAGGGGGCCCTATGGCTACACCTTC. It is translated as CSAKDRGPYGYTF. The rearrangement uses TRBV20-1 and TRBJ1-2, with TRBD1 matching 11 bases. V shed 4 bases, J shed 4 bases, and the junction held 2 bases outside the gene matches. Germline CDR1 and CDR2: DFQATT and SNEGSKA (reference sequence). The CDR3 covers 13 residues.

This clonotype was observed a handful of times. The chain combines TRBV5-1 with TRBJ2-7, with 7 bases that match TRBD2. Unmatched junction bases numbered 9, after V lost 2 bases and J lost 7 bases. The CDR3 covers 14 residues. CDR1 and CDR2 from the germline V gene are SGHRS and YFSETQ. This chain's CDR3 is CASSLMRGSGEQYF. As DNA, the CDR3 is TGCGCCAGCAGCTTAATGCGCGGGAGCGGAGAGCAGTACTTC. The full variable domain, in which reference TRBV5-1 and TRBJ2-7 provide the parts outside the CDR3, is KAGVTQTPRYLIKTRGQQVTLSCSPISGHRSVSWYQQTPGQGLQFLFEYFSETQRNKGNFPGRFSGRQFSNSRSEMNVSTLELGDSALYLCASSLMRGSGEQYFGPGTRLTVT.

The chain has TRBV28 and TRBJ1-5; D call uncertain. Germline lookup yields CDR1 MDHEN and CDR2 SYDVKM. The CDR3 runs to 14 residues. V lost 6 bases to trimming and J lost 4 bases, with 13 bases between them. In nucleotides, the CDR3 is TGTGCCAGCAGCCGACACGTTGATAATCAGCCCCAGCATTTT. Translated: CASSRHVDNQPQHF.

Here the CDR3 reads CASSLWVGDTEAFF. In nucleotides, the CDR3 is TGTGCCAGCAGTTTGTGGGTGGGGGACACTGAAGCTTTCTTT. The chain links TRBV27 to TRBJ1-1; the D gene is possibly TRBD1 (5 bases). The CDR3 has 14 amino acids. The V gene's germline CDR1 is MNHEY and CDR2 SMNVEV (reference sequence). Trimming took 3 bases from V and 3 from J, leaving 11 bases between them.

The chain links TRBV11-2 to TRBJ2-7, with D possibly TRBD1 on 6 matching bases. The CDR3 has 14 residues. V shed 7 bases and J shed 3 bases, with 16 bases lying between them. CDR1 and CDR2 (germline): SGHAT, FQNNGV. CDR3 loop: CASTRGQMNYEQYF. CDR3 coding DNA: TGTGCCAGCACCAGGGGACAAATGAACTACGAGCAGTACTTC.

The V gene is TRBV12-3 or TRBV12-4, the J gene TRBJ2-4; weak D call: TRBD1 (7 bases). V lost 3 bases and J lost 5, with 11 bases in between. The CDR3 covers 14 residues. The CDR3 bases are TGTGCCAGCAGTTTGTCCAGGGGGGAAAACATTCAGTACTTC. It codes for CASSLSRGENIQYF.

The chain is built from TRBV20-1 and TRBJ1-5; the D is unclear. Trimming took off 0 bases at V and 3 bases at J, with 15 bases between the two ends. Germline loops: CDR1 DFQATT, CDR2 SNEGSKA (reference sequence). The CDR3 has 16 residues. CDR3 sequence (DNA): TGCAGTGCTAGAGATTTCCCCGGGTCGCACAATCAGCCCCAGCATTTT. This translates into CSARDFPGSHNQPQHF.

The V and J genes are TRBV2 and TRBJ2-6; D unresolved. This CDR3 comprises 17 residues. Trimming cost V 3 bases and J 1 base, with 13 bases left between them. CDR1 and CDR2 (germline): SNHLY, FYNNEI. The CDR3 loop is CASSDSVTISGANVLTF. The CDR3, as DNA: TGTGCCAGCAGTGATAGTGTTACTATATCTGGGGCCAACGTCCTGACTTTC.

This chain joins TRBV28 and TRBJ1-2; a weak D match, TRBD1 (5 bases). Trimming shortened V by 5 bases and J by 4 bases, and 17 bases separated the two germline ends. CDR3 size: 15 residues. Germline V lookup: CDR1 MDHEN, CDR2 SYDVKM. The CDR3 region has the DNA TGTGCCAGCAGTCCAATTCTGGGACCGTTCTATGGCTACACCTTC. Protein product: CASSPILGPFYGYTF.

The V call is TRBV19, the J call TRBJ1-1; D may be TRBD1 (5 bases). Trimming cost V 3 bases and J 2 bases, with 13 bases left between them. The germline V gene has CDR1 LNHDA and CDR2 SQIVND (reference sequence). The CDR3 is 15 residues long. The CDR3 loop is CASSIVFRGNTEAFF. Written as DNA, the CDR3 is TGTGCCAGTAGTATCGTTTTTAGGGGAAACACTGAAGCTTTCTTT.

This clonotype was counted at least ten times. The chain uses TRBV7-2 and TRBJ1-2; tentatively, D is TRBD1 (6 bases). Germline V gene lookup returns CDR1 SGHTA and CDR2 FQGNSA. V was clipped by 5 bases and J by 4 bases, with 8 bases between them. The CDR3 is 12 residues long. The CDR3 DNA follows: TGTGCCAGCAGCCGACAGGTCTATGGCTACACCTTC. This sequence encodes CASSRQVYGYTF.

The rearrangement links TRBV5-6 to TRBJ2-1; D remains ambiguous. CDR1 is SGHDT and CDR2 is YYEEEE in the germline V gene. V was shortened by 1 base and J by 5 bases, with 10 bases between the two germline ends. This CDR3 region has 14 residues. CDR3 sequence: CASSLRFRNNEQFF. The CDR3, as DNA: TGTGCCAGCAGCTTGAGATTCCGGAACAATGAGCAGTTCTTC.

In its sample, this clonotype was seen a few times. V and J are TRBV5-1 and TRBJ2-1; a weak D match, TRBD2 (5 bases). From germline, CDR1 is SGHRS and CDR2 YFSETQ. The CDR3 contains 14 residues. Between the trimmed V and J ends, which lost 0 bases and 10 bases, there was a span of 14 bases. The DNA of the CDR3 is TGCGCCAGCAGCTTGGGAGGGCCCGGGCGAGAGCAGTTCTTC. Encoded protein: CASSLGGPGREQFF.

This clonotype was observed a few times. The V gene is TRBV4-1, the J gene TRBJ2-1; 9 positions agree with TRBD2. The germline V gene encodes CDR1 MGHRA and CDR2 YSYEKL. V shed 0 bases and J 0 bases; nucleotides not matched to a gene: 15. This CDR3 is built from 21 residues. CDR3 loop: CASSQDIDWLAGKSSYNEQFF. Written as DNA, the CDR3 is TGCGCCAGCAGCCAAGATATTGACTGGCTAGCGGGAAAAAGCTCCTACAATGAGCAGTTCTTC.

This sequence joins TRBV28 and TRBJ1-5, with 7 bases that match TRBD1. V trimming: 10 bases; J trimming: 4 bases; junction bases outside the gene matches: 7. The CDR3 consists of 13 residues. Germline V gene data show CDR1 as MDHEN and CDR2 as SYDVKM. The CDR3: CATQGTANQPQHF. Written as DNA, the CDR3 is TGTGCCACCCAAGGGACAGCAAATCAGCCCCAGCATTTT.

The chain links TRBV6-1 to TRBJ2-3; D call uncertain. Germline CDR1 MNHNS, CDR2 SASEGT. The CDR3 is made up of 16 amino acids. Trimming shortened V by 2 bases and J by 1 base, and 13 bases separated the two germline ends. CDR3 sequence (DNA): TGTGCCAGCAGTGAACAGTGGCGAAGGGGCACAGATACGCAGTATTTT. Translated, it gives CASSEQWRRGTDTQYF.